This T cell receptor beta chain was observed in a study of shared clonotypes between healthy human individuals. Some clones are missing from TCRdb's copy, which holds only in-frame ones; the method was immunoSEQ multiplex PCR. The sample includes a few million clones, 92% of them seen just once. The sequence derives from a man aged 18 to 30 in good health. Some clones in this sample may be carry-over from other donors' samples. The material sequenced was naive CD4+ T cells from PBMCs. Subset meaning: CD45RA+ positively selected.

For the CDR3, the DNA is TGTGCCAGCAGCCCAAGACTAGCAAAGACGCGCGAGCAGTACTTC. Protein: CASSPRLAKTREQYF. The J gene is TRBJ2-7, the V gene TRBV4-2; 7 bases fit TRBD2. Germline V gives CDR1 LGHNA, CDR2 YNFKEQ. V gave up 4 bases and J gave up 6 bases; unmatched junction bases: 12. The CDR3 totals 15 residues.